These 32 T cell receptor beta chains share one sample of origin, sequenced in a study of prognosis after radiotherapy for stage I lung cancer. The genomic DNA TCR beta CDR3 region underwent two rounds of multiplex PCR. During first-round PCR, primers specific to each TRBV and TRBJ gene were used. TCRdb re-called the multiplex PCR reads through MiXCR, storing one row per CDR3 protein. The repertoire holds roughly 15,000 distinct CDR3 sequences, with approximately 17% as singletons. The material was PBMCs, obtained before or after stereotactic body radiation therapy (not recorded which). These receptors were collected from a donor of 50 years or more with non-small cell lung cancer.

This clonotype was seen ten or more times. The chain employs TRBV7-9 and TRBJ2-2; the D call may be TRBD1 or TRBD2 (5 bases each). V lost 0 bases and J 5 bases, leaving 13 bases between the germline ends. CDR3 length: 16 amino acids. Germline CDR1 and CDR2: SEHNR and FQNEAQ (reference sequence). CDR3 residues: CASSLARPRGTGELFF. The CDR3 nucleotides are TGTGCCAGCAGCTTAGCGCGGCCGAGGGGAACCGGGGAGCTGTTTTTT.

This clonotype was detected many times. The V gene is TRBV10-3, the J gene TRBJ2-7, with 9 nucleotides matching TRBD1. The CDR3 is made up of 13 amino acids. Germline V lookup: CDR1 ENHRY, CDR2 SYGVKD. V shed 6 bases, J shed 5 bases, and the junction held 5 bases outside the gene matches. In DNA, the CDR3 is TGTGCCATCAGCTCACAGGGGGCCCACGAGCAGTACGTC. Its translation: CAISSQGAHEQYV.

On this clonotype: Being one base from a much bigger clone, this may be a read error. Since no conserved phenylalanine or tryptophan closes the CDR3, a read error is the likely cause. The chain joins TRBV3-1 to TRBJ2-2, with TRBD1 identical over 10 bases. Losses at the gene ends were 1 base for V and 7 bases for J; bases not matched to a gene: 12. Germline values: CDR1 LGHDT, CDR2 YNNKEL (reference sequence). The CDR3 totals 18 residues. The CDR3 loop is CASSQGRDRGAWDGELFL. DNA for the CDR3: TGTGCCAGCAGCCAAGGCCGGGACAGGGGAGCTTGGGACGGGGAGCTGTTTCTT.

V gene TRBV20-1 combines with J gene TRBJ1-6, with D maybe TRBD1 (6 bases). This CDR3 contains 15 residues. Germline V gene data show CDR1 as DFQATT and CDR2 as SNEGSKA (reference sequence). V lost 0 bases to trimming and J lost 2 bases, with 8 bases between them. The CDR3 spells CSARDEGAYNSPLHF. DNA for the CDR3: TGCAGTGCTAGAGATGAGGGGGCCTATAATTCACCCCTCCACTTT.

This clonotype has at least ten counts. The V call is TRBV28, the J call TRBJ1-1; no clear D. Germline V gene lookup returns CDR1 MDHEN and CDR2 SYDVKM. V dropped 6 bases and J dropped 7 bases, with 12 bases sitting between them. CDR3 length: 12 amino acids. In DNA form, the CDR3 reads TGTGCCAGCAGACAAACTGCCTTTGAAGCTTTCTTT. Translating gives CASRQTAFEAFF.

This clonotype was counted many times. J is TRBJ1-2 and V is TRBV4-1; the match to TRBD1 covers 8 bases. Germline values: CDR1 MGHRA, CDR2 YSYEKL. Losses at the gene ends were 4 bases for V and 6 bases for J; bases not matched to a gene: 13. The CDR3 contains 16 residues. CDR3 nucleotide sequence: TGCGCCAGCAGCCCCGTCCCGGGACAGGTATGGGATGGCTACACCTTC. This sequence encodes CASSPVPGQVWDGYTF.

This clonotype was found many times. CDR3 in DNA: TGCAGTGCTAGTGGGGGTCAGGCTGCGGGCATCGCCTACGAGCAGTACTTC. Translated, it gives CSASGGQAAGIAYEQYF. The rearrangement links TRBV20-1 to TRBJ2-7; D assignment may be TRBD1 or TRBD2 (5 bases each). Between the trimmed V and J ends, which lost 3 bases and 2 bases, there was a span of 23 bases. CDR3 length: 17 amino acids. Looked up from germline, CDR1 is DFQATT and CDR2 is SNEGSKA (reference sequence).

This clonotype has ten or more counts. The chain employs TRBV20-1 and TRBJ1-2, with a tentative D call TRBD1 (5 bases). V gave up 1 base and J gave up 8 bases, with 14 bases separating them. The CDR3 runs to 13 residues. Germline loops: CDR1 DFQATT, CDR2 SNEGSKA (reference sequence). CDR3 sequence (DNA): TGCAGTGCTAGAGTTCCCAGGGTGGGCGGCTACACCTTC. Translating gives CSARVPRVGGYTF.

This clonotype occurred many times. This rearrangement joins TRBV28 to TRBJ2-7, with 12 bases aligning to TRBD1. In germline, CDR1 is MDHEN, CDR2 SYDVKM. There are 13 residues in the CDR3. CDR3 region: CASGTGGFYEQYF. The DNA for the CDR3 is TGTGCAAGCGGGACAGGGGGCTTCTACGAGCAGTACTTC. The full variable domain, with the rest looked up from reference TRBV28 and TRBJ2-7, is DVKVTQSSRYLVKRTGEKVFLECVQDMDHENMFWYRQDPGLGLRLIYFSYDVKMKEKGDIPEGYSVSREKKERFSLILESASTNQTSMYLCASGTGGFYEQYFGPGTRLTVT.

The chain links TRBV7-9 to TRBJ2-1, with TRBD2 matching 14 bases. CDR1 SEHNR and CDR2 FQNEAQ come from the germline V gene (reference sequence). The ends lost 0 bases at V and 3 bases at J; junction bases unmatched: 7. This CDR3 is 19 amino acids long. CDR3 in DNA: TGTGCCAGCAGCTTAGCGAGACTAGCGGGGGGGCCTTACTACAATGAGCAGTTCTTC. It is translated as CASSLARLAGGPYYNEQFF.

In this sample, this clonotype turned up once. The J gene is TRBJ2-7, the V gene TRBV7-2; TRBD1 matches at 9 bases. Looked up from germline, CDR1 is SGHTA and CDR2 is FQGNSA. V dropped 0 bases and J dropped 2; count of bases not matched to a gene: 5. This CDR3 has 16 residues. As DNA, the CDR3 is TGTGCCAGCAGCTTAGCGTCAACAGGGGGCGCCTACGAGCAGTACTTC. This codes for CASSLASTGGAYEQYF.

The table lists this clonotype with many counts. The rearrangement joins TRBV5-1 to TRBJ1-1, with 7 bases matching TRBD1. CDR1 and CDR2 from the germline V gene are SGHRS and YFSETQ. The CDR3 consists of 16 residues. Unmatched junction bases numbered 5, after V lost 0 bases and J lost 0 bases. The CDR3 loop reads CASSLEPGQMNTEAFF. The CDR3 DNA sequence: TGCGCCAGCAGCTTGGAACCGGGACAGATGAACACTGAAGCTTTCTTT.

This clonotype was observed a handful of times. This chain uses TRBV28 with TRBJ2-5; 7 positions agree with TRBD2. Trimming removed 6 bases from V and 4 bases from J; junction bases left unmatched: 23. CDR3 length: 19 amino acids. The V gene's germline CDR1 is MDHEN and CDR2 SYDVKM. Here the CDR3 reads CASSQPLSGSLLGSETQYF. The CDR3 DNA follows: TGTGCCAGCAGCCAGCCACTTAGCGGGTCTCTTCTGGGGTCAGAGACCCAGTACTTC.

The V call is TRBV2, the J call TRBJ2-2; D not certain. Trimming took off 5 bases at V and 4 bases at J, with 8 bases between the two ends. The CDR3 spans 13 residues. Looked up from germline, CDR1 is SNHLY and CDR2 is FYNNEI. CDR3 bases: TGTGCCAGCAGTAATAGAGGCACCGGGGAGCTGTTTTTT. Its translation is CASSNRGTGELFF.

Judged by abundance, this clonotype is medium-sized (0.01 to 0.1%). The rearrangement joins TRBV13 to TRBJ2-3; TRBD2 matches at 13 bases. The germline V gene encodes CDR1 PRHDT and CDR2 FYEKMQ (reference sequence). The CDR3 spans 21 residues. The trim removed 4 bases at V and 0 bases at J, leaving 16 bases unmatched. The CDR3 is CASSSRDPTSGRAVSTDTQYF. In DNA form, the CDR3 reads TGTGCCAGCAGCTCCAGAGACCCCACTAGCGGGAGGGCCGTGAGCACAGATACGCAGTATTTT.

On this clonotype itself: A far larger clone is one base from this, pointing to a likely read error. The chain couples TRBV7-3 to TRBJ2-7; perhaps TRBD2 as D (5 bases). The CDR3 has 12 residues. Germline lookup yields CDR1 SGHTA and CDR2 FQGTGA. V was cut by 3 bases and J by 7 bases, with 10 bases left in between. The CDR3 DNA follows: TGTGCCAGCAGCTTGAGCGGTAATGAGCAGTACTTC. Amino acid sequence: CASSLSGNEQYF.

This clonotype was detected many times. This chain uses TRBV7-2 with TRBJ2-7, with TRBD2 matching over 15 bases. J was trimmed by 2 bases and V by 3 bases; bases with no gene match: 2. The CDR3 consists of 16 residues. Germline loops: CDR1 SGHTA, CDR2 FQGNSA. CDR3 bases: TGTGCCAGCAGCTTGGGACTAGCGGGGGGCCCCTACGAGCAGTACTTC. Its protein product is CASSLGLAGGPYEQYF.

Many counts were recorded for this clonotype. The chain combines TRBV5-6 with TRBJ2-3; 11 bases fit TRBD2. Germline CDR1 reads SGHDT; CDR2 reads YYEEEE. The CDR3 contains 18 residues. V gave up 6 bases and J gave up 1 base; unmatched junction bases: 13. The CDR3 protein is CASTFRVLAGGRTDTQYF. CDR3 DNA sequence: TGTGCCAGCACCTTCCGAGTTCTAGCGGGAGGTCGCACAGATACGCAGTATTTT.

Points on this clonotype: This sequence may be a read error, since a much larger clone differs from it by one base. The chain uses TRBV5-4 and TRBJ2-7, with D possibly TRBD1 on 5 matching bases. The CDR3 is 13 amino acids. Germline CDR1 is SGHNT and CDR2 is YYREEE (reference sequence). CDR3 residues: CASRVAGRYEKYV. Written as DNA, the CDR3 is TGTGCCAGCAGGGTGGCAGGGCGATACGAGAAGTACGTC.

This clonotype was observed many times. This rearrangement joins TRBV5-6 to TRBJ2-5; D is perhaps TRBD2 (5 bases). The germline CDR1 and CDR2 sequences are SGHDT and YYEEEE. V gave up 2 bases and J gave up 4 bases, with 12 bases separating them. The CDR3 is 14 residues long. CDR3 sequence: CASSFGGRIETQYF. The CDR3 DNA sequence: TGTGCCAGCAGCTTTGGTGGGAGAATAGAGACCCAGTACTTC.

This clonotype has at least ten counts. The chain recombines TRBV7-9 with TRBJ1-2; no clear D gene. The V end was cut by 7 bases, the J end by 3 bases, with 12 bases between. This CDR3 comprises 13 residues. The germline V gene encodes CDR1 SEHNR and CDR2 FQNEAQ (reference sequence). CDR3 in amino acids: CASMADFYYGYTF. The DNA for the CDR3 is TGTGCCAGCATGGCGGACTTCTACTATGGCTACACCTTC.

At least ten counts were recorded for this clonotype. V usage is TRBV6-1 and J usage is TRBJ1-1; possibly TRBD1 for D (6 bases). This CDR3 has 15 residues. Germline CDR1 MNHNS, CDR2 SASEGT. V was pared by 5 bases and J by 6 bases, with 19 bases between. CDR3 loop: CASSKGGFGGPEAFF. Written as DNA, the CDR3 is TGTGCCAGCAGTAAAGGGGGTTTTGGAGGGCCTGAAGCTTTCTTT.

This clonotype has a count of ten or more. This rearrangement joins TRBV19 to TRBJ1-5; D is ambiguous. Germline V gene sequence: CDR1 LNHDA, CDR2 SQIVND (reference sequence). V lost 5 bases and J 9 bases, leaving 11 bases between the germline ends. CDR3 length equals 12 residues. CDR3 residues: CASSEGLGPQHF. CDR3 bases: TGTGCCAGTAGTGAGGGCCTTGGGCCCCAGCATTTT.

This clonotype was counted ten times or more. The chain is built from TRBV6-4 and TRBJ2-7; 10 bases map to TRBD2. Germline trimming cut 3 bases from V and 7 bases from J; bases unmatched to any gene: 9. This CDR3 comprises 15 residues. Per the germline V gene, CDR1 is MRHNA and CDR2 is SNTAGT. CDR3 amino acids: CASSESLAGGREQYV. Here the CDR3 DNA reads TGTGCCAGCAGTGAAAGTTTAGCGGGGGGCCGGGAGCAGTACGTC.

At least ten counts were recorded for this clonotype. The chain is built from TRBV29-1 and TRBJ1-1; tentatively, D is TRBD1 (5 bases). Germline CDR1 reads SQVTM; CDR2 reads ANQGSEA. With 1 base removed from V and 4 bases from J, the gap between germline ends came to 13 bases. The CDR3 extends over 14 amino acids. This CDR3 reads CSVEAGRVATEAFF. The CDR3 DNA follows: TGCAGCGTTGAAGCGGGCAGGGTGGCCACTGAAGCTTTCTTT.

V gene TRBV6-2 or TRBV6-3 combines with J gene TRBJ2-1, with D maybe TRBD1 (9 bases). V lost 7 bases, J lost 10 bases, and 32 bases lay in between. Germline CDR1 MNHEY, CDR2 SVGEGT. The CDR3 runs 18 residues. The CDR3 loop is CASMDRGRLARESKEQFF. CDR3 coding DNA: TGTGCCAGCATGGACAGGGGCAGACTAGCGCGAGAATCCAAAGAGCAGTTCTTC.

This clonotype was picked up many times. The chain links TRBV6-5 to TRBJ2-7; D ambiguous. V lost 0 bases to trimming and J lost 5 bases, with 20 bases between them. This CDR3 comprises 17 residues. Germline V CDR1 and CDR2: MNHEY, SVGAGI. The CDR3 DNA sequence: TGTGCCAGCAGTTACTCGAATTTTGACGGAACCCAGCACGAGCAGTACTTC. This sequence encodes CASSYSNFDGTQHEQYF.

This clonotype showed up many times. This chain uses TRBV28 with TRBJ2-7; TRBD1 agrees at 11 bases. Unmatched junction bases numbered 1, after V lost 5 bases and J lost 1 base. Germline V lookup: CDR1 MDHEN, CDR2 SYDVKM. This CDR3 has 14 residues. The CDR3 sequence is CASSGTGGSYEQYF. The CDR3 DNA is TGTGCCAGCAGTGGGACAGGGGGTTCCTACGAGCAGTACTTC.

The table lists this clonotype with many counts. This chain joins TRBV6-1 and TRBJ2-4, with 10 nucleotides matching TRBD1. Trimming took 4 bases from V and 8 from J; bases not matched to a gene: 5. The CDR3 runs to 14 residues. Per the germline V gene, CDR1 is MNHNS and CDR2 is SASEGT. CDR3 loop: CASSVTGGRDIQYF. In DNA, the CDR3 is TGTGCCAGCAGTGTGACAGGGGGCAGGGACATTCAGTACTTC.

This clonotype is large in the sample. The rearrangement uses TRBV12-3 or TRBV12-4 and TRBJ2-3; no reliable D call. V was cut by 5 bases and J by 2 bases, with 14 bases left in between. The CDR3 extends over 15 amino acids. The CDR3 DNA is TGTGCCAGCAGTACTGACGGAGCTTACACAGATACGCAGTATTTT. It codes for CASSTDGAYTDTQYF.

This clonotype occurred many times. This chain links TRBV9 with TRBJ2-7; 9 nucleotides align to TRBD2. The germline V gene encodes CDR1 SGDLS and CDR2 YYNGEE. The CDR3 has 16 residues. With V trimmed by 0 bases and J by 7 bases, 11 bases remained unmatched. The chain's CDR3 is CASSVAVSGRMGEQYF. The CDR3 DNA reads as TGTGCCAGCAGCGTAGCAGTTAGCGGGAGAATGGGTGAGCAGTACTTC.

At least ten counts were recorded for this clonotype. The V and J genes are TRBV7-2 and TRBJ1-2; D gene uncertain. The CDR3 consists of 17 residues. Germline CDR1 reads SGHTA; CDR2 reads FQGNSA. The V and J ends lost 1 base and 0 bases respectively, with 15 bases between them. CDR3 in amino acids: CASSLDILTGANYGYTF. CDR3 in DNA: TGTGCCAGCAGCTTAGATATTCTGACCGGAGCTAACTATGGCTACACCTTC. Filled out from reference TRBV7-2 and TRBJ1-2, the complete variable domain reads GAGVSQSPSNKVTEKGKDVELRCDPISGHTALYWYRQSLGQGLEFLIYFQGNSAPDKSGLPSDRFSAERTGGSVSTLTIQRTQQEDSAVYLCASSLDILTGANYGYTFGSGTRLTVV.